This record concerns one T cell receptor beta chain sequence. Germline CDR1 is SEHNR and CDR2 is FQNEAQ (reference sequence). The CDR3 sequence is 15 residues long. Trimming shortened V by 0 bases and J by 3 bases, and 10 bases separated the two germline ends. Authors' processing steps: It was from reference gene primer amplification that nucleated cell counts were estimated. TCRdb's table, derived via immunoSEQ multiplex PCR, lists solely in-frame clones and lacks some. V and J calls plus clone size are reproduced from that table; the DNA served to infer D and trimming. The table includes over 300,000 clones, roughly 90% detected once. This sample is drawn from a study of blood T cell repertoires in COVID-19. At the level of the study: Italy, Spain and the United States were the sources of the convalescent and acute COVID-19 samples. T cells, B-cell-depleted T cells, or PBMCs provided the cDNA or gDNA that served as material.

V usage is TRBV7-9 and J usage is TRBJ2-3; tentatively, D is TRBD2 (6 bases). Sequences were obtained from peripheral blood. The clonotype originates from a man aged 18 to 30 with active or convalescent COVID-19. The CDR3 DNA sequence: TGTGCCAGCAGCTTAGCCTGGGGGGAAACAGATACGCAGTATTTT. As protein: CASSLAWGETDTQYF.